The 11 T cell receptor beta chains presented below share a single source sample, sequenced in a study of cytotoxic CD8 clonotypes in ibrutinib-treated CLL (dated by TCRdb to the early 2020s). The library was built by means of the immunoSEQ multiplex PCR assay. As stored in TCRdb, this immuneACCESS dataset retains in-frame rearrangements with V and J assigned. A fraction of the clones does not appear; measured against another copy, unresolved V genes explain less than half of the discrepancy, and the remainder lacks a known reason. This sample holds under 200,000 clones; more than 75% were observed only once. Roughly 2% of the sample is held by the ten biggest clonotypes. What this sample's time point label stands for: roughly 12 months on ibrutinib. Sequences were derived from PBMCs, sampled after 12 months of ibrutinib treatment. These receptors all stem from a human donor with chronic lymphocytic leukemia.

The chain combines TRBV5-6 with TRBJ2-3; TRBD2 aligns across 7 bases. Germline V gene lookup returns CDR1 SGHDT and CDR2 YYEEEE. The V segment lost 3 bases and the J segment 5 bases; nucleotides outside the gene matches: 9. The CDR3 runs to 15 residues. The CDR3 DNA is TGTGCCAGCAGCTCTCAAGCGGGGAGGGGAGATACGCAGTATTTT. Translating gives CASSSQAGRGDTQYF. The full variable domain, completed using reference TRBV5-6 and TRBJ2-3, is DAGVTQSPTHLIKTRGQQVTLRCSPKSGHDTVSWYQQALGQGPQFIFQYYEEEERQRGNFPDRFSGHQFPNYSSELNVNALLLGDSALYLCASSSQAGRGDTQYFGPGTRLTVL.

The chain carries TRBV19 and TRBJ1-2, with unresolved D. This CDR3 is 11 amino acids long. The ends were cut back, 10 bases at V and 4 bases at J, with 10 bases in the middle. CDR1 and CDR2 from the germline V gene are LNHDA and SQIVND (reference sequence). CDR3 region: CATSSLYGYTF. The DNA for the CDR3 is TGTGCCACTAGCTCGCTCTATGGCTACACCTTC.

The chain is built from TRBV6-1 and TRBJ2-7; unclear D gene. The CDR3 spans 14 residues. Germline values: CDR1 MNHNS, CDR2 SASEGT. Trimming left V 6 bases short and J 5 bases short, with 17 bases between. This CDR3 reads CASSLLETSNEQYF. CDR3 bases: TGTGCCAGCAGCCTGCTAGAAACGTCTAACGAGCAGTACTTC.

J is TRBJ1-5 and V is TRBV13; the match to TRBD1 covers 9 bases. This CDR3 spans 15 amino acids. CDR1 is PRHDT, CDR2 FYEKMQ, per germline (reference sequence). V dropped 5 bases and J dropped 2; count of bases not matched to a gene: 4. The CDR3 protein is CASSHRQGGNQPQHF. The DNA for the CDR3 is TGTGCCAGCAGCCACCGACAGGGGGGCAATCAGCCCCAGCATTTT. Full variable domain (missing parts from reference TRBV13 and TRBJ1-5): AAGVIQSPRHLIKEKRETATLKCYPIPRHDTVYWYQQGPGQDPQFLISFYEKMQSDKGSIPDRFSAQQFSDYHSELNMSSLELGDSALYFCASSHRQGGNQPQHFGDGTRLSIL.

V and J are TRBV5-1 and TRBJ2-7; D may match TRBD1 or TRBD2 (5 bases each). The CDR3 contains 15 residues. V was cut by 2 bases and J by 2 bases, with 14 bases left in between. CDR1 is SGHRS and CDR2 is YFSETQ in the germline V gene. The CDR3 DNA sequence: TGCGCCAGCAGCTTCTCCGGGACGACTGCCTACGAGCAGTACTTC. It yields the protein CASSFSGTTAYEQYF.

This sequence joins TRBV6-5 and TRBJ2-1; D may correspond to TRBD1 or TRBD2 (5 bases each). CDR1 MNHEY and CDR2 SVGAGI come from the germline V gene. The CDR3 is 16 residues long. V shed 2 bases and J shed 6 bases, with 17 bases lying between them. DNA of the CDR3: TGTGCCAGCAGTTACACTCCGGGACGGAGGTCCAATGAGCAGTTCTTC. Residues: CASSYTPGRRSNEQFF.

The V gene is TRBV7-3, the J gene TRBJ1-3; the D is unclear. In germline, CDR1 is SGHTA, CDR2 FQGTGA. The CDR3 consists of 13 residues. Trimming pared 1 base from V and 7 bases from J, leaving 8 bases between. The DNA for the CDR3 is TGTGCCAGCAGCTTAAACCCGGGGAACACCATATATTTT. Amino acid sequence: CASSLNPGNTIYF.

The gene calls are TRBV4-1 and TRBJ1-1, with D perhaps matching TRBD1 (5 bases). This CDR3 region has 16 residues. The germline V gene has CDR1 MGHRA and CDR2 YSYEKL. V lost 0 bases to trimming and J lost 4 bases, with 15 bases between them. CDR3 loop: CASSQDGLGRGTEAFF. The CDR3 DNA follows: TGCGCCAGCAGCCAAGACGGGCTGGGTAGGGGCACTGAAGCTTTCTTT.

The rearrangement links TRBV19 to TRBJ1-2, with no clear D. CDR3 length: 14 amino acids. CDR1 and CDR2 (germline): LNHDA, SQIVND (reference sequence). Trimming took 2 bases from V and 4 from J, leaving 11 bases between them. CDR3 nucleotide sequence: TGTGCCAGTAGTATATCTGCGGTGGGCTATGGCTACACCTTC. Its protein product is CASSISAVGYGYTF. The whole variable domain, remainder taken from reference TRBV19 and TRBJ1-2, is DGGITQSPKYLFRKEGQNVTLSCEQNLNHDAMYWYRQDPGQGLRLIYYSQIVNDFQKGDIAEGYSVSREKKESFPLTVTSAQKNPTAFYLCASSISAVGYGYTFGSGTRLTVV.

This chain joins TRBV11-2 and TRBJ1-3, with D unclear. This CDR3 spans 15 amino acids. Germline-derived CDR1 and CDR2 are SGHAT and FQNNGV. Trimming removed 2 bases at V and 2 bases at J, with 10 bases between. CDR3 loop: CASSLWEGAGNTIYF. The CDR3 nucleotides read TGTGCCAGCAGCTTATGGGAGGGTGCTGGAAACACCATATATTTT.

The rearrangement links TRBV19 to TRBJ1-1; D not certain. Germline CDR1 and CDR2: LNHDA and SQIVND (reference sequence). The CDR3 has 12 residues. Trimming took 7 bases from V and 6 from J, leaving 12 bases between them. The CDR3 DNA follows: TGTGCCAGTATCCCAGTCGAACCTGAAGCTTTCTTT. Translation: CASIPVEPEAFF.